Below, 26 T cell receptor beta chains from the same sample are listed, as sequenced in a study of T cell repertoires in cytomegalovirus infection. No antigen has been identified for these receptors. MiXCR, run by TCRdb on the reads, gives a single entry per CDR3 protein. The repertoire holds about 110,000 distinct CDR3 sequences, with around 29% as singletons. Sample: CD8+ T cells from cultured PBMCs, taken from culture after CMV antigen stimulation. Receptors were obtained from a human donor in good health (CMV status not recorded). Some clones in this sample may be carry-over from other donors' samples.

V and J are TRBV15 and TRBJ2-3; D may be TRBD1 or TRBD2 (6 bases each). The CDR3 length is 13 residues. Germline V gene data show CDR1 as LNHNV and CDR2 as YYDKDF (reference sequence). Trimming stripped 2 bases from V and 4 bases from J, with 7 bases between. CDR3: CATSRRGADTQYF. As DNA, the CDR3 is TGTGCCACCAGCAGAAGGGGGGCAGATACGCAGTATTTT.

This chain uses TRBV5-1 with TRBJ2-7; 9 bases are shared with TRBD1. The CDR3 has 16 residues. Germline V gives CDR1 SGHRS, CDR2 YFSETQ. V lost 0 bases to trimming and J lost 3 bases; unmatched junction nucleotides: 7. DNA for the CDR3: TGCGCCAGCAGCTTGGGGTTCGGGACAGGGATCTACGAGCAGTACTTC. Its protein product is CASSLGFGTGIYEQYF.

The chain employs TRBV7-9 and TRBJ1-1; perhaps TRBD1 as D (5 bases). Germline CDR1 SEHNR, CDR2 FQNEAQ (reference sequence). V was shortened by 7 bases and J by 1 base, with 16 bases between the two germline ends. This CDR3 contains 15 residues. In DNA, the CDR3 is TGTGCCAGCACCCCACCCACAGGCTGGAACACTGAAGCTTTCTTT. It encodes CASTPPTGWNTEAFF.

This clonotype was seen a handful of times. V and J are TRBV13 and TRBJ1-5, with unresolved D. CDR3 size: 12 residues. Trimming took 3 bases from V and 6 from J, leaving 6 bases between them. Germline V gene data show CDR1 as PRHDT and CDR2 as FYEKMQ (reference sequence). In DNA, the CDR3 is TGTGCCAGCAGCTTCGGACCTCAGCCCCAGCATTTT. This translates into CASSFGPQPQHF.

The rearrangement links TRBV7-6 to TRBJ2-1, with D possibly TRBD1 on 7 matching bases. V dropped 1 base and J dropped 8 bases, with 12 bases sitting between them. This CDR3 is 14 amino acids long. Germline V gives CDR1 SGHVS, CDR2 FNYEAQ. CDR3 sequence reads: CASSLVAGGHEQFF. The CDR3 DNA sequence: TGTGCCAGCAGCTTAGTGGCAGGGGGGCATGAGCAGTTCTTC.

In this sample, this clonotype turned up a few times. V is TRBV6-5 and J is TRBJ2-1; possibly TRBD2 for D (7 bases). CDR3 length: 16 residues. CDR1 and CDR2 (germline): MNHEY, SVGAGI. V lost 0 bases, J lost 6 bases, and 15 bases lay in between. CDR3 DNA sequence: TGTGCCAGCAGTTACTCGAGGGGGGGCTTAGGCAATGAGCAGTTCTTC. It translates to CASSYSRGGLGNEQFF.

This clonotype has at least ten counts. The chain carries TRBV7-3 and TRBJ2-1, with a possible D match to TRBD2 (7 bases). This CDR3 spans 14 amino acids. Germline loops: CDR1 SGHTA, CDR2 FQGTGA. V gave up 5 bases and J gave up 6 bases, with 14 bases separating them. CDR3 nucleotides: TGTGCCAGCAGCCTAGGGGGGGCGGTCAATGAGCAGTTCTTC. It is translated as CASSLGGAVNEQFF.

J is TRBJ2-7 and V is TRBV27, with 7 bases lining up with TRBD1. CDR3 length: 16 residues. Trimming took 3 bases from V and 0 from J; bases not matched to a gene: 8. Germline V gene sequence: CDR1 MNHEY, CDR2 SMNVEV (reference sequence). The CDR3 sequence: CASSLSQGTLSYEQYF. CDR3 DNA: TGTGCCAGCAGTTTGTCACAGGGGACCCTCTCCTACGAGCAGTACTTC.

This clonotype has more than one count but fewer than ten. This chain links TRBV27 with TRBJ1-1; 7 bases are shared with TRBD1. The ends lost 5 bases at V and 0 bases at J; junction bases unmatched: 6. Germline CDR1 and CDR2: MNHEY and SMNVEV (reference sequence). The CDR3 spans 15 residues. The DNA of the CDR3 is TGTGCCAGCAGTCTAGGACAGGCGCTGAACACTGAAGCTTTCTTT. This codes for CASSLGQALNTEAFF.

This clonotype has ten or more counts. The V call is TRBV12-3 or TRBV12-4, the J call TRBJ2-1; D might be TRBD1 (6 bases). Trimming shortened V by 6 bases and J by 3 bases, and 12 bases separated the two germline ends. This CDR3 has 14 amino acids. Here the CDR3 reads CASRRGGIYNEQFF. The CDR3 DNA reads as TGTGCCAGCAGGCGAGGGGGTATCTACAATGAGCAGTTCTTC.

This clonotype was observed a few times. The genes are TRBV9 and TRBJ1-1; D gene uncertain. Trimming removed 5 bases at V and 1 base at J, with 15 bases between. The CDR3 totals 15 residues. Germline lookup yields CDR1 SGDLS and CDR2 YYNGEE. The CDR3 sequence: CASSGLDGKNTEAFF. CDR3 DNA sequence: TGTGCCAGCAGTGGATTAGACGGAAAGAACACTGAAGCTTTCTTT.

The CDR3 DNA sequence: TGCGCCAGCAGCCAAGGGATTAGTGGGGCTTACAATGAGCAGTTCTTC. Translating it yields CASSQGISGAYNEQFF. The rearrangement joins TRBV4-1 to TRBJ2-1; TRBD1 is a possible D gene (5 bases). The CDR3 runs to 16 residues. Looked up from germline, CDR1 is MGHRA and CDR2 is YSYEKL. Trimming took off 1 base at V and 4 bases at J, with 14 bases between the two ends.

This rearrangement joins TRBV19 to TRBJ2-2; D is ambiguous. Trimming removed 0 bases at V and 7 bases at J, with 15 bases between. CDR1 is LNHDA, CDR2 SQIVND, per germline (reference sequence). The CDR3 covers 16 residues. The CDR3 sequence is CASSIDHWLVGGELFF. The CDR3 DNA reads as TGTGCCAGTAGTATAGATCACTGGCTAGTTGGCGGGGAGCTGTTTTTT.

This clonotype was picked up a small number of times. V is TRBV28 and J is TRBJ2-1; D gene ambiguous. Trimming left V 3 bases short and J 0 bases short, with 9 bases between. This CDR3 has 15 amino acids. CDR1 is MDHEN, CDR2 SYDVKM, per germline. The chain's CDR3 is CASSFTGFSYNEQFF. CDR3 nucleotide sequence: TGTGCCAGCAGTTTCACTGGTTTCTCCTACAATGAGCAGTTCTTC.

This clonotype was picked up a small number of times. The chain has TRBV2 and TRBJ2-1; 10 nucleotides match TRBD2. The CDR3 is 14 residues long. With 8 bases clipped from V and 7 bases from J, the junction kept 8 bases outside the gene matches. The germline V gene encodes CDR1 SNHLY and CDR2 FYNNEI. CDR3: CASLRTSGENEQFF. DNA of the CDR3: TGTGCCAGCTTGAGGACTAGCGGCGAAAATGAGCAGTTCTTC.

This clonotype was seen a few times. The gene calls are TRBV19 and TRBJ1-1; D gene uncertain. The V gene's germline CDR1 is LNHDA and CDR2 SQIVND (reference sequence). The CDR3 consists of 16 residues. Trimming cost V 5 bases and J 7 bases, with 23 bases left between them. DNA of the CDR3: TGTGCCAGTAGTCGTCGTCTGGCCTACCTCCCCGTTGAAGCTTTCTTT. This sequence encodes CASSRRLAYLPVEAFF.

This clonotype was counted between two and nine times. This rearrangement joins TRBV27 to TRBJ2-5; D gene ambiguous. The V gene lost 6 bases and the J gene lost 7 bases, with 12 bases spanning the gap. Per the germline V gene, CDR1 is MNHEY and CDR2 is SMNVEV (reference sequence). The CDR3 contains 12 residues. Here the CDR3 reads CASSRPVGTQYF. CDR3 sequence (DNA): TGTGCCAGCAGCCGCCCCGTCGGGACCCAGTACTTC.

This CDR3 reads CASIAGTYNEQFF. CDR3 coding DNA: TGTGCCAGTATAGCAGGAACCTACAATGAGCAGTTCTTC. The V and J genes are TRBV19 and TRBJ2-1; D gene ambiguous. V dropped 7 bases and J dropped 2 bases, with 9 bases sitting between them. This CDR3 comprises 13 residues. CDR1 is LNHDA and CDR2 is SQIVND in the germline V gene (reference sequence).

This clonotype was observed a handful of times. J is TRBJ2-5 and V is TRBV12-3 or TRBV12-4; the D is unclear. The V and J ends lost 5 bases and 0 bases respectively, with 10 bases between them. The CDR3 consists of 14 residues. The CDR3 DNA follows: TGTGCCAGCAGTCCGGGCGTAAACCAAGAGACCCAGTACTTC. Its protein is CASSPGVNQETQYF.

The chain links TRBV11-3 to TRBJ2-5; TRBD1 matches at 7 bases. The V gene end was trimmed by 4 bases and the J gene end by 1 base; junction bases not matched to a gene: 3. CDR3 size: 14 residues. Germline lookup yields CDR1 SGHNT and CDR2 YENEEA. CDR3 in amino acids: CASSSRDSQETQYF. The CDR3 bases are TGTGCCAGCAGCTCCCGGGACAGCCAAGAGACCCAGTACTTC.

This rearrangement joins TRBV2 to TRBJ1-2; D may be TRBD1 (5 bases). V lost 8 bases to trimming and J lost 0 bases, with 10 bases between them. CDR3 length: 13 amino acids. The V gene's germline CDR1 is SNHLY and CDR2 FYNNEI. The CDR3 DNA is TGTGCCAGCGGGGGTCGTCCTAACTATGGCTACACCTTC. Encoded protein: CASGGRPNYGYTF.

This clonotype has a handful of counts. This chain links TRBV28 with TRBJ1-1; 9 nucleotides agree with TRBD1. The CDR3 length is 17 residues. J gave up 0 bases and V 4 bases, and 9 bases lay outside the gene matches. Germline V gene sequence: CDR1 MDHEN, CDR2 SYDVKM. CDR3 bases: TGTGCCAGCAGTTCCCCCCGACAGGGGGGGGTGAACACTGAAGCTTTCTTT. Its protein product is CASSSPRQGGVNTEAFF.

This clonotype was picked up a small number of times. The chain is built from TRBV4-1 and TRBJ2-7; D remains ambiguous. The CDR3 runs to 13 residues. Germline V CDR1 and CDR2: MGHRA, YSYEKL. Trimming took 0 bases from V and 3 from J, leaving 6 bases between them. CDR3 region: CASSQDASYEQYF. CDR3 DNA: TGCGCCAGCAGCCAAGACGCCAGCTACGAGCAGTACTTC.

The CDR3 here is CASSPRSGGLNEQFF. DNA of the CDR3: TGTGCCAGCAGCCCCCGCTCGGGGGGACTCAATGAGCAGTTCTTC. The chain is built from TRBV11-3 and TRBJ2-1; the match to TRBD2 covers 7 bases. The germline CDR1 and CDR2 sequences are SGHNT and YENEEA. V lost 5 bases to trimming and J lost 6 bases; unmatched junction nucleotides: 10. There are 15 residues in the CDR3.

This clonotype was seen only a few times. This chain connects TRBV7-6 to TRBJ2-7; 11 bases fit TRBD2. Unmatched junction bases numbered 4, after V lost 3 bases and J lost 6 bases. CDR1 and CDR2 from the germline V gene are SGHVS and FNYEAQ. CDR3 length: 14 amino acids. CDR3 sequence (DNA): TGTGCCAGCAGCTTTAGCGGGGGGGCGGGCGAGCAGTACTTC. It codes for CASSFSGGAGEQYF. Looking up the rest from reference TRBV7-6 and TRBJ2-7 gives the full variable domain: GAGVSQSPRYKVTKRGQDVALRCDPISGHVSLYWYRQALGQGPEFLTYFNYEAQQDKSGLPNDRFSAERPEGSISTLTIQRTEQRDSAMYRCASSFSGGAGEQYFGPGTRLTVT.

The chain employs TRBV12-3 or TRBV12-4 and TRBJ2-1, with TRBD1 as a possible D gene (6 bases). The CDR3 consists of 14 residues. The germline V and J ends were trimmed by 7 bases and 1 base, with 11 bases remaining between them. The CDR3: CASTQTGSYNEQFF. The CDR3 nucleotides are TGTGCCAGCACCCAGACAGGATCCTACAATGAGCAGTTCTTC.